A single sample gave rise to the 3 T cell receptor beta chains below, sequenced in a study of shared clonotypes between healthy human individuals. TCRdb keeps only in-frame clones here, not all; method: immunoSEQ multiplex PCR. The table records some 2,500,000 clones, 93% of them present only once. Material: naive CD4+ T cells from PBMCs. Subset meaning: CD45RA+ positively selected. Receptors originate from a man between 18 and 35 years old in good health. Some clones in this sample may be carry-over from other donors' samples.

For this clone: The same CDR3 can be traced to other DNA sequences in this sample. The chain joins TRBV5-1 to TRBJ2-5; the D gene is possibly TRBD2 (6 bases). This CDR3 is 14 amino acids long. Germline loops: CDR1 SGHRS, CDR2 YFSETQ. Deletions cut 0 bases from V and 4 bases from J, with 10 bases between. The CDR3 reads CASSLGAGRETQYF. The CDR3 DNA follows: TGCGCCAGCAGCTTGGGGGCGGGGAGAGAGACCCAGTACTTC.

About this clone: At the DNA level, this CDR3 is encoded by other sequences in the same sample as well. V and J are TRBV5-1 and TRBJ1-5; D is unresolved. The V and J ends lost 0 bases and 4 bases respectively, with 5 bases between them. The CDR3 runs to 13 residues. Germline V gives CDR1 SGHRS, CDR2 YFSETQ. The CDR3 loop reads CASSLEPNQPQHF. CDR3 in DNA: TGCGCCAGCAGCTTGGAGCCTAATCAGCCCCAGCATTTT. Based on the CDR3 plus reference TRBV5-1 and TRBJ1-5, the full variable domain is KAGVTQTPRYLIKTRGQQVTLSCSPISGHRSVSWYQQTPGQGLQFLFEYFSETQRNKGNFPGRFSGRQFSNSRSEMNVSTLELGDSALYLCASSLEPNQPQHFGDGTRLSIL.

This clone was seen once. V and J are TRBV28 and TRBJ2-7; D is uncertain. CDR1 and CDR2 (germline): MDHEN, SYDVKM. V was clipped by 6 bases and J by 0 bases, with 12 bases between them. The CDR3 consists of 14 residues. The CDR3 loop reads CASSAVLSSYEQYF. In DNA, the CDR3 is TGTGCCAGCAGCGCGGTACTGAGCTCCTACGAGCAGTACTTC. The variable domain in full, completed from reference TRBV28 and TRBJ2-7, reads DVKVTQSSRYLVKRTGEKVFLECVQDMDHENMFWYRQDPGLGLRLIYFSYDVKMKEKGDIPEGYSVSREKKERFSLILESASTNQTSMYLCASSAVLSSYEQYFGPGTRLTVT.